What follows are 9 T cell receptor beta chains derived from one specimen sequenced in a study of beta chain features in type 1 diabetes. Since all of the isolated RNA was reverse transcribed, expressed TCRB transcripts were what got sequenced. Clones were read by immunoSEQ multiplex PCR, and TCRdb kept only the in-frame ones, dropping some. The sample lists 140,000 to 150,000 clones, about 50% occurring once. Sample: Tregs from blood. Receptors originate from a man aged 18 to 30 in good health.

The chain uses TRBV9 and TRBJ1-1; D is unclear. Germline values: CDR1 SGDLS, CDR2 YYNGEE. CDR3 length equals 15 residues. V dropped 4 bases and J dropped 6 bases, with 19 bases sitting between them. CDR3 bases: TGTGCCAGCAGCAGAGACGGACTGCCCCCTTCTGAAGCTTTCTTT. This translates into CASSRDGLPPSEAFF.

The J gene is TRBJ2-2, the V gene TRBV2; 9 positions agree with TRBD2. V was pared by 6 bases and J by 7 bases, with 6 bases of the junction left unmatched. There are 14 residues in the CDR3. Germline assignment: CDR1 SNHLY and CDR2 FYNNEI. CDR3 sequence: CASSDGLAFGELFF. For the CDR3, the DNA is TGTGCCAGCAGCGACGGACTAGCGTTCGGGGAGCTGTTTTTT.

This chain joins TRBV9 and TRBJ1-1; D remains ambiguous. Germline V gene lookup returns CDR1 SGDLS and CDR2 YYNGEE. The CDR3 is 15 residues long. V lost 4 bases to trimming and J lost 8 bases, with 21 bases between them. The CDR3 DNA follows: TGTGCCAGCAGCCCCAGCGAACGAATTACTGCGGAAGCTTTCTTT. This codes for CASSPSERITAEAFF.

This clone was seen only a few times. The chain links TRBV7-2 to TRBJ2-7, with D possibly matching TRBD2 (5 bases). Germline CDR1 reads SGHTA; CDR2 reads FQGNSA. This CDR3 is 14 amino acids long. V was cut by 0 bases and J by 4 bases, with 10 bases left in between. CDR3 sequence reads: CASSLASWRYEQYF. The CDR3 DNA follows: TGTGCCAGCAGCTTAGCGTCTTGGAGGTACGAGCAGTACTTC.

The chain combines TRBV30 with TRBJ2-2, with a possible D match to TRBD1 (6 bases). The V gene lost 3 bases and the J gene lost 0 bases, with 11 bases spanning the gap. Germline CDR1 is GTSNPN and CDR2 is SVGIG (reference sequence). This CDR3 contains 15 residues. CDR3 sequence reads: CAWRQSGANTGELFF. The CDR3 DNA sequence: TGTGCCTGGAGGCAGTCAGGGGCGAACACCGGGGAGCTGTTTTTT.

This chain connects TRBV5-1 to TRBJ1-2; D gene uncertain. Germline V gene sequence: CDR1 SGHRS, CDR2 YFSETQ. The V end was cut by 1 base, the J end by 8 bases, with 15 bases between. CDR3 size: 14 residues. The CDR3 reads CASSLSTEGRGYTF. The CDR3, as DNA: TGCGCCAGCAGCTTGAGTACGGAGGGCCGGGGCTACACCTTC.

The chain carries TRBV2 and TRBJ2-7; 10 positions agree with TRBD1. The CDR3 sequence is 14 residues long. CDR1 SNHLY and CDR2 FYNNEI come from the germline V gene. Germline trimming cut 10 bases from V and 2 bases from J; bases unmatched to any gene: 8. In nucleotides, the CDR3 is TGTGCCACCAAAATCGACAGGGGGCCCTACGAGCAGTACTTC. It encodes CATKIDRGPYEQYF.

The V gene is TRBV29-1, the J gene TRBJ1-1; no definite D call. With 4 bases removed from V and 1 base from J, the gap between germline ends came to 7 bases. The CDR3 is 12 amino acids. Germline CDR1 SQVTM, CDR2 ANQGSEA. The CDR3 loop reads CSVVSQNTEAFF. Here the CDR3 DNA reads TGCAGCGTTGTTAGTCAGAACACTGAAGCTTTCTTT.

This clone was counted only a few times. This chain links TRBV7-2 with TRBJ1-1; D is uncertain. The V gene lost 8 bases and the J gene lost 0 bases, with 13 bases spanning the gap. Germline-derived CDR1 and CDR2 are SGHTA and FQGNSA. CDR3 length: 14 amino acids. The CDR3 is CASLVTVMNTEAFF. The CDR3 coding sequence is TGTGCCAGCCTGGTCACGGTTATGAACACTGAAGCTTTCTTT.